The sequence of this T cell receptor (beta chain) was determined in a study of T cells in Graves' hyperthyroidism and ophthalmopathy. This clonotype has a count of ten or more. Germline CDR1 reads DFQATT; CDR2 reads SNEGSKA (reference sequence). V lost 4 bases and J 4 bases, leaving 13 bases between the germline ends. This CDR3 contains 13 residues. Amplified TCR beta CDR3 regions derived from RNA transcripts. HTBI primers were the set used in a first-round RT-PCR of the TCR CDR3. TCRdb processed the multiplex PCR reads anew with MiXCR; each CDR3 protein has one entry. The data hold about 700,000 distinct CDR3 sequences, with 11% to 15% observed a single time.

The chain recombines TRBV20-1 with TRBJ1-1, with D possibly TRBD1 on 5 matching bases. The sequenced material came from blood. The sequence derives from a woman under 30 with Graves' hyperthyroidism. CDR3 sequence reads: CSATQGSGTEAFF. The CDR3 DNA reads TGCAGTGCTACGCAGGGAAGCGGCACTGAAGCTTTCTTT.